The entry below gives a single T cell receptor (beta chain) sequence along with its context. Its antigen is unidentified. The data derive from a study of T cells in Graves' hyperthyroidism and ophthalmopathy. Overall study results and limits: Appearing also in blood were most of the thyroid clonotypes expanded above 0.001.

Looked up from germline, CDR1 is DFQATT and CDR2 is SNEGSKA (reference sequence). There are 18 residues in the CDR3. V shed 3 bases, J shed 5 bases, and the junction held 20 bases outside the gene matches. From RNA transcripts, TCR beta CDR3 regions were amplified. The primer set for the first-round RT-PCR of the TCR CDR3 was HTBI. In TCRdb, the multiplex PCR reads were re-called with MiXCR into one record per CDR3 protein. Seen here are 480,000 or so distinct CDR3 sequences, approximately 49% observed once, and the top ten hold about 40%. Pregnant or lactating patients were excluded, as were those with uncontrolled infection or other autoimmune disease.

The specimen sequenced was peripheral blood or thyroid tissue (not recorded which). The chain recombines TRBV20-1 with TRBJ2-5, with 8 bases matching TRBD2. The clonotype originates from an adult woman with Graves' disease, either hyperthyroidism or ophthalmopathy (not recorded which). Here the CDR3 DNA reads TGCAGTGCTAGGGGTTGGCTAGTGGCGGGAGGTTCCTACGAGACCCAGTACTTC. Encoded protein: CSARGWLVAGGSYETQYF.